This T cell receptor beta chain stems from a study of shared T cell receptors in the human thymus. CDR3 length: 15 residues. Germline lookup yields CDR1 KGHSH and CDR2 LQKENI. Trimming cost V 5 bases and J 3 bases, with 14 bases left between them. Some clones are missing from TCRdb's copy, which holds only in-frame ones; the method was immunoSEQ multiplex PCR. The sample carries 500,000 to 750,000 clones, roughly 88% recorded once. In addition, the sample was reused for a study of human thymus T cells. Per that paper: Donors were healthy Finnish babies undergoing corrective operations for congenital heart defects. During corrective heart surgery, resections were taken, and the thymus tissue came from them. The authors found apparently biased V and J gene usage in thymic and blood repertoires.

V and J are TRBV18 and TRBJ1-5, with a possible D match to TRBD1 (6 bases). The receptor comes from a boy younger than two with a congenital heart defect. Material: thymocytes. The CDR3 sequence: CASSVGRGDNQPQHF. In nucleotides, the CDR3 is TGTGCCAGCTCAGTTGGCAGGGGTGACAATCAGCCCCAGCATTTT.